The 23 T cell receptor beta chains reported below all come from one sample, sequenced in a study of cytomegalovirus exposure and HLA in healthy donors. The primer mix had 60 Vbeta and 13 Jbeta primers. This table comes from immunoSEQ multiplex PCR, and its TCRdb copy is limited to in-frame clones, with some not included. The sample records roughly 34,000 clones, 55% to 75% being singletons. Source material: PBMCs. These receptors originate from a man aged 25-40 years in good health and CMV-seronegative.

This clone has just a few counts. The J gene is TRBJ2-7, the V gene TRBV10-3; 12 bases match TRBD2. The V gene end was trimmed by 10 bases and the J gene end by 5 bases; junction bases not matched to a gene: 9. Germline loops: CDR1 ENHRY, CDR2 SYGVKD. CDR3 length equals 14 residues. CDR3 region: CATTRTSGIDEQYF. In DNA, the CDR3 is TGTGCCACCACTCGGACTAGCGGGATCGACGAGCAGTACTTC.

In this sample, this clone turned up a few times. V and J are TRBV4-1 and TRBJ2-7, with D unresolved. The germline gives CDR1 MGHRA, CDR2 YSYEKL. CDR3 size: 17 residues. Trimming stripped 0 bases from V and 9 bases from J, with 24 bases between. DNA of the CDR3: TGCGCCAGCAGCCAAGAAGGCAGACGTAGCTCCATCGGCGGGCAGTACTTC. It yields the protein CASSQEGRRSSIGGQYF.

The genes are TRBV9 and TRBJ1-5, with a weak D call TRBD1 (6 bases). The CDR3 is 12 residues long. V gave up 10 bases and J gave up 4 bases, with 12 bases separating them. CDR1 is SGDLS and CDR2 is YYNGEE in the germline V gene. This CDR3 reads CASKTGNQPQHF. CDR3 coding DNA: TGTGCCTCTAAGACAGGTAATCAGCCCCAGCATTTT.

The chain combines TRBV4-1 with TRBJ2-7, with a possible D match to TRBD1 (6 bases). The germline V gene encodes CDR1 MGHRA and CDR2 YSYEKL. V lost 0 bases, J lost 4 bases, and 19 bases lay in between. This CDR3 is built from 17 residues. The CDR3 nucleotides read TGCGCCAGCAGCCAAGATCGTTCGTGGACAGAAATTTACGAGCAGTACTTC. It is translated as CASSQDRSWTEIYEQYF.

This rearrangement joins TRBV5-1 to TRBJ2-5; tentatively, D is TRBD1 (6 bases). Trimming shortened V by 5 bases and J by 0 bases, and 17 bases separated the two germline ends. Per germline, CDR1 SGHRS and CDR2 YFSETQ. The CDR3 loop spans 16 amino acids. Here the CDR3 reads CASRWPTGDYQETQYF. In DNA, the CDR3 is TGCGCCAGCAGGTGGCCGACAGGAGATTACCAAGAGACCCAGTACTTC.

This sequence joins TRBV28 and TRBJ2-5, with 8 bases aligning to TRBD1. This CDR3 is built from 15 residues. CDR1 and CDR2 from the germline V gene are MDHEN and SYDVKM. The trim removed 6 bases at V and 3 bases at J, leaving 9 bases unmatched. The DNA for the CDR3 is TGTGCCAGCAGCCGCCCCGGGACAGGAGAAGAGACCCAGTACTTC. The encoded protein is CASSRPGTGEETQYF.

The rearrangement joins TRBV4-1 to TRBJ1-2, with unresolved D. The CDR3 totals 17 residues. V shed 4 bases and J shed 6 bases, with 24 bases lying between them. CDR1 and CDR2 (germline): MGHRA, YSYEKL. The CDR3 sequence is CASSLGGGQGGTNGYTF. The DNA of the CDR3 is TGCGCCAGCAGCCTAGGTGGCGGCCAAGGAGGTACTAATGGCTACACCTTC.

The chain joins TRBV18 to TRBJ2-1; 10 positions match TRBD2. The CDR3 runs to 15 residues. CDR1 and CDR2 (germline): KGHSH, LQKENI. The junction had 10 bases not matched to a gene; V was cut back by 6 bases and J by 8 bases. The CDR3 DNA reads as TGTGCCAGCTCCCCCCTAGCGGGAGCTCCGGATGAGCAGTTCTTC. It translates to CASSPLAGAPDEQFF.

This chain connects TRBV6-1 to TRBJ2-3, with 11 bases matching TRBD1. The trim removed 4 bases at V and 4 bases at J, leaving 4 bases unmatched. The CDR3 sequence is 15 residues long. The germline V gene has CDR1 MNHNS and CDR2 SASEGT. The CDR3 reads CASSGTGGASDTQYF. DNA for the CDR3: TGTGCCAGCAGTGGGACAGGGGGCGCATCAGATACGCAGTATTTT.

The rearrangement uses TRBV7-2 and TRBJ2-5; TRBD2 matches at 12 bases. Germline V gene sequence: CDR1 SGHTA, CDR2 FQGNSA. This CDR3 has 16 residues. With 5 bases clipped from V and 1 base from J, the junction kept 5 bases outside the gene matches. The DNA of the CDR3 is TGTGCCAGCAGCGCTCGACTAGCGGGGGTCCAAGAGACCCAGTACTTC. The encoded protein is CASSARLAGVQETQYF. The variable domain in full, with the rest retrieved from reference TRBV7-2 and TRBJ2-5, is GAGVSQSPSNKVTEKGKDVELRCDPISGHTALYWYRQSLGQGLEFLIYFQGNSAPDKSGLPSDRFSAERTGGSVSTLTIQRTQQEDSAVYLCASSARLAGVQETQYFGPGTRLLVL.

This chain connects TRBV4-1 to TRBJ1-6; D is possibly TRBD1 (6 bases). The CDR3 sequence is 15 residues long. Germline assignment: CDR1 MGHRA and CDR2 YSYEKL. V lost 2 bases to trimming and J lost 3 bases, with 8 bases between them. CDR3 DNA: TGCGCCAGCAGCCAACCAGGGGACTATAATTCACCCCTCCACTTT. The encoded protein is CASSQPGDYNSPLHF.

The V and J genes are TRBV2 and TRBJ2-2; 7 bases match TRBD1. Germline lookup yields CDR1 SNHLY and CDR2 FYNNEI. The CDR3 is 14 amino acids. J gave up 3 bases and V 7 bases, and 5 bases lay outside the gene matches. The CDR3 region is CASIYQGDTGELFF. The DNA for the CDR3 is TGTGCCAGCATTTACCAGGGGGACACCGGGGAGCTGTTTTTT.

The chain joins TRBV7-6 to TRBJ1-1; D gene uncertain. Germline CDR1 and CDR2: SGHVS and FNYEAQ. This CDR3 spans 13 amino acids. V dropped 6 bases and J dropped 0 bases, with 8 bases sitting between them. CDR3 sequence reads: CASRREMNTEAFF. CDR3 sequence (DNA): TGTGCCAGCAGGAGGGAGATGAACACTGAAGCTTTCTTT.

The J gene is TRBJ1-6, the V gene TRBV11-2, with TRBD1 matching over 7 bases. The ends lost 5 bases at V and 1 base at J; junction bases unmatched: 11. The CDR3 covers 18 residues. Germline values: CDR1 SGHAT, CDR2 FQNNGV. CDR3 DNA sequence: TGTGCCAGCAGCCGAGGACAGGTCCTAAGATCCTATAATTCACCCCTCCACTTT. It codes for CASSRGQVLRSYNSPLHF.

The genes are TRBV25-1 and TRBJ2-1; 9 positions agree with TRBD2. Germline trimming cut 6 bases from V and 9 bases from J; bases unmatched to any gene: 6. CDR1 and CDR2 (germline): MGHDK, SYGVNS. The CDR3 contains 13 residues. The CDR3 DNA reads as TGTGCCAGCAGGCTAGCGGGAAGGGGTGAGCAGTTCTTC. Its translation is CASRLAGRGEQFF. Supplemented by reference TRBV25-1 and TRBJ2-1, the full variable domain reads EADIYQTPRYLVIGTGKKITLECSQTMGHDKMYWYQQDPGMELHLIHYSYGVNSTEKGDLSSESTVSRIRTEHFPLTLESARPSHTSQYLCASRLAGRGEQFFGPGTRLTVL.

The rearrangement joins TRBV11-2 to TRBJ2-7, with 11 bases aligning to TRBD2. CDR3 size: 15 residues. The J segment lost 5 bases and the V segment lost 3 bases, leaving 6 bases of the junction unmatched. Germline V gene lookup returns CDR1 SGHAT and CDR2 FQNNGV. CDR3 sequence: CASSFTTSGRDEQYF. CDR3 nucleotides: TGTGCCAGCAGCTTTACAACTAGCGGGAGAGACGAGCAGTACTTC.

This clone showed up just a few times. CDR3 amino acids: CSVEDEENNYGYTF. DNA of the CDR3: TGCAGCGTTGAAGACGAAGAGAATAACTATGGCTACACCTTC. The chain links TRBV29-1 to TRBJ1-2; D unresolved. The germline gives CDR1 SQVTM, CDR2 ANQGSEA. This CDR3 has 14 residues. Trimming shortened V by 0 bases and J by 1 base, and 9 bases separated the two germline ends.

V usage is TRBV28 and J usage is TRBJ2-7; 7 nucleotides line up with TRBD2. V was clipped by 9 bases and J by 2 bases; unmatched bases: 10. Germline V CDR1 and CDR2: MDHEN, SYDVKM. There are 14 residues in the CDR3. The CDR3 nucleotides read TGTGCCAGTGGAATCGCTAGCGGAACCTACGAGCAGTACTTC. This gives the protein CASGIASGTYEQYF.

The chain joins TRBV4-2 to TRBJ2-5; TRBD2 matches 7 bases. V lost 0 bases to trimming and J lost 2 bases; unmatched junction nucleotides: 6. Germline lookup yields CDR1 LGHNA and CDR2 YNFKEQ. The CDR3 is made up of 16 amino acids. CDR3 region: CASSQEPSGAQETQYF. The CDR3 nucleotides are TGTGCCAGCAGCCAAGAGCCTAGCGGAGCACAAGAGACCCAGTACTTC.

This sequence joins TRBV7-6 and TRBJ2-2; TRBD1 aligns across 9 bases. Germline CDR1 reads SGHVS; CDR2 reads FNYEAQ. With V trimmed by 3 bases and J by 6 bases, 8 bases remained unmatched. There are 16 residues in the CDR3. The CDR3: CASSFAWTGEAGELFF. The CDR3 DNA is TGTGCCAGCAGCTTCGCTTGGACAGGGGAGGCCGGGGAGCTGTTTTTT.

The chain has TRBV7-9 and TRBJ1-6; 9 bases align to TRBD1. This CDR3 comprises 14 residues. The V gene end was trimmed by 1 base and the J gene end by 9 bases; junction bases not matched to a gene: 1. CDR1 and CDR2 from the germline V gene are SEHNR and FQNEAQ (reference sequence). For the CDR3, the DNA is TGTGCCAGCAGCTTAGGGGACAGGGTTTCACCCCTCCACTTT. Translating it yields CASSLGDRVSPLHF.

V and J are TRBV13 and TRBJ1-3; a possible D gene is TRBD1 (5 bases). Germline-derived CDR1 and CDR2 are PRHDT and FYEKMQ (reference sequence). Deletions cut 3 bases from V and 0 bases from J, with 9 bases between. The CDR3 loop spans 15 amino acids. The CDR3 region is CASSFDRSSGNTIYF. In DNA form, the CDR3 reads TGTGCCAGCAGCTTCGACAGAAGCTCTGGAAACACCATATATTTT.

CDR3 sequence (DNA): TGCGCCAGCAGCCAAGAGTTTTCGGACTCCCTATACTTC. This gives the protein CASSQEFSDSLYF. This chain links TRBV4-3 with TRBJ2-5; a weak D match, TRBD2 (5 bases). Looked up from germline, CDR1 is LGHNA and CDR2 is YSLEER. Trimming removed 0 bases at V and 14 bases at J, with 16 bases between. The CDR3 spans 13 residues.